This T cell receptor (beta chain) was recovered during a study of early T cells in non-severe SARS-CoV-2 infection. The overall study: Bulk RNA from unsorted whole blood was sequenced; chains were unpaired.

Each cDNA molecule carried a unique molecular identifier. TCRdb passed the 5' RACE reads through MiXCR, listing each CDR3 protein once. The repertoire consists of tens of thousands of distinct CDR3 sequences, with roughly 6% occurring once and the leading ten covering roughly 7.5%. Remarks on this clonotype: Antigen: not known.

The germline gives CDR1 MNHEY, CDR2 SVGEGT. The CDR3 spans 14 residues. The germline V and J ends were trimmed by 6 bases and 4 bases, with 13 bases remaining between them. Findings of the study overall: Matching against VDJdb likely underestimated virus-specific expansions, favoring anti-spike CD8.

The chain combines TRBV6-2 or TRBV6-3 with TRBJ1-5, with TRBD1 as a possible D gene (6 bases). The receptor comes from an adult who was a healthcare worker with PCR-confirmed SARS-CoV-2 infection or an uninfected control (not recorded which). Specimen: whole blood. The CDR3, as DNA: TGTGCCAGCAGCGACAGGACGCGAAATCAGCCCCAGCATTTT. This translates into CASSDRTRNQPQHF.